Listed below are T cell receptor beta chains from one sample, sequenced in a study of T cells in localized non-small cell lung cancer. The assay was immunoSEQ multiplex PCR, and TCRdb's table has in-frame clones only and misses some. The top ten clones hold about a sixth of a sample with roughly 48,000 clones, roughly 80% of them seen once. The source material was peripheral blood, sampled before any cancer treatment. The source is a man between 40 and 69 years old with stage I squamous cell lung carcinoma. The CDR3 runs from the conserved cysteine through the conserved F or W. Each record gives: J gene, D gene, V gene, clone size, CDR3 DNA, CDR3 protein. The D gene is left open where the match is weak. Expanded clones are given a class, and other clones once, few, many or no size at all.

J: TRBJ2-7; D: TRBD2; V: TRBV9; size: .; DNA: TGTGCCAGCAGCCTTCATGCGACTAGCGGTTCCTACGAGCAGTACTTC; CDR3: CASSLHATSGSYEQYF
J: TRBJ2-1; D: .; V: TRBV7-3; size: few; DNA: TGTGCCAGCAGCGCCGTACCCGGCGGTGAGCAGTTCTTC; CDR3: CASSAVPGGEQFF
J: TRBJ1-2; D: TRBD1; V: TRBV2; size: few; DNA: TGTGCCAGCAGCGGGACAGCGCCTTATGGCTACACCTTC; CDR3: CASSGTAPYGYTF
J: TRBJ1-2; D: .; V: TRBV30; size: .; DNA: TGTGCCTGGAAGCCATACCGCTATGGCTACACCTTC; CDR3: CAWKPYRYGYTF
J: TRBJ1-5; D: .; V: TRBV19; size: .; DNA: TGTGCCAGTAGTATCCAGGGTACAGGAAAAAATCAGCCCCAGCATTTT; CDR3: CASSIQGTGKNQPQHF
J: TRBJ2-7; D: TRBD2; V: TRBV27; size: .; DNA: TGTGCCAGCAGTTTAGCGACTAGCGGGGGCCCCTACGAGCAGTACTTC; CDR3: CASSLATSGGPYEQYF
J: TRBJ1-5; D: .; V: TRBV2; size: .; DNA: TGTGCCAGCAGGGGCAGCGATCAGCCCCAGCATTTT; CDR3: CASRGSDQPQHF
J: TRBJ2-7; D: TRBD2; V: TRBV10-1; size: .; DNA: TGCGCCAGCACCCCGGGGAGCGGGGGGAACTACGAGCAGTACTTC; CDR3: CASTPGSGGNYEQYF
J: TRBJ2-1; D: TRBD2; V: TRBV10-2; size: few; DNA: TGCGCCAGCAGTGAGGCCTTCCTAGCGGGGGGGCCGGGCGAGCAGTTCTTC; CDR3: CASSEAFLAGGPGEQFF
J: TRBJ2-4; D: .; V: TRBV28; size: .; DNA: TGTGCCAGCAGTTCCAAGGGGAGTGTAGCCAAAAACATTCAGTACTTC; CDR3: CASSSKGSVAKNIQYF
J: TRBJ2-7; D: .; V: TRBV10-3; size: once; DNA: TGTGCCATCAGTGATGGGACAAGGGGCTACGAGCAGTACTTC; CDR3: CAISDGTRGYEQYF
J: TRBJ1-5; D: .; V: TRBV2; size: .; DNA: TGTGCCAGCAGTTTCACCCGGGGAAATCAGCCCCAGCATTTT; CDR3: CASSFTRGNQPQHF
J: TRBJ1-4; D: .; V: TRBV6-1; size: .; DNA: TGTGCCAGCAGTGAATCGGGCAGGGTTGAAAAACTGTTTTTT; CDR3: CASSESGRVEKLFF
J: TRBJ2-5; D: TRBD1; V: TRBV5-1; size: once; DNA: TGCGCCAGCAGCTTCACAGGGGTTGAGCAAGAGACCCAGTACTTC; CDR3: CASSFTGVEQETQYF
J: TRBJ2-5; D: .; V: TRBV11-2; size: .; DNA: TGTGCCAGCAGCTCAGGGGTGCGAGAGACCCAGTACTTC; CDR3: CASSSGVRETQYF
J: TRBJ1-5; D: .; V: TRBV6-5; size: .; DNA: TGTGCCAGCAGTGGGGGCGCGGCCAACAATCAGCCCCAGCATTTT; CDR3: CASSGGAANNQPQHF
J: TRBJ1-4; D: .; V: TRBV2; size: .; DNA: TGTGCCAGCAGTGCGGACTCTGGGGAAAAACTGTTTTTT; CDR3: CASSADSGEKLFF
J: TRBJ2-3; D: TRBD2; V: TRBV5-1; size: .; DNA: TGCGCCAGCAGCTTGGGACTAGCGGGGGGGCTTGGAGATACGCAGTATTTT; CDR3: CASSLGLAGGLGDTQYF
J: TRBJ1-4; D: .; V: TRBV27; size: few; DNA: TGTGCCAGCAGTTTGGCAGGGGAGGAGGAAAAACTGTTTTTT; CDR3: CASSLAGEEEKLFF
J: TRBJ1-3; D: .; V: TRBV5-4; size: few; DNA: TGTGCCAGCAGCTTCGTAGGCTCTGGAAACACCATATATTTT; CDR3: CASSFVGSGNTIYF
J: TRBJ2-2; D: .; V: TRBV5-1; size: .; DNA: TGCGCCAGCAGCTTGGATAAGGGGCGCGTCCCCGGGGAGCTGTTTTTT; CDR3: CASSLDKGRVPGELFF
J: TRBJ1-2; D: TRBD1; V: TRBV5-4; size: .; DNA: TGTGCCAGCAGTTCACCCGGACAGGGTTACTATGGCTACACCTTC; CDR3: CASSSPGQGYYGYTF
J: TRBJ2-7; D: TRBD1; V: TRBV28; size: once; DNA: TGTGCCAGCATCACAACGGGGACAGGGGATCGAAAGCAGTACTTC; CDR3: CASITTGTGDRKQYF
J: TRBJ1-1; D: TRBD1; V: TRBV18; size: .; DNA: TGTGCCAGCTCACCACAACTTACGGGACAGCCCACCGCGAACACTGAAGCTTTCTTT; CDR3: CASSPQLTGQPTANTEAFF
J: TRBJ1-5; D: .; V: TRBV27; size: .; DNA: TGTGCCAGCAGCTCGAATAGTGGGAGTCAGCCCCAGCATTTT; CDR3: CASSSNSGSQPQHF
J: TRBJ1-1; D: TRBD1; V: TRBV9; size: .; DNA: TGTGCCAGCAGCCCGCGACAGGGGAGAGCTGAAGCTTTCTTT; CDR3: CASSPRQGRAEAFF
J: TRBJ2-1; D: .; V: TRBV4-2; size: .; DNA: TGTGCCAGCGGGACACAGGAGCAGTTCTTC; CDR3: CASGTQEQFF
J: TRBJ2-5; D: TRBD2; V: TRBV7-9; size: once; DNA: TGTGCCAGCAGCTTAGTGGGAGGGGTGGAGACCCAGTACTTC; CDR3: CASSLVGGVETQYF
J: TRBJ1-1; D: .; V: TRBV28; size: .; DNA: TGTGCCAGCAGTTTGTCGACTCCGCCTGAAGCTTTCTTT; CDR3: CASSLSTPPEAFF
J: TRBJ1-1; D: .; V: TRBV28; size: .; DNA: TGTGCCAGCAGTTTGACATCACCCAGGGAGGCCATGAACACTGAAGCTTTCTTT; CDR3: CASSLTSPREAMNTEAFF
J: TRBJ1-2; D: .; V: TRBV28; size: .; DNA: TGTGCCAGCAGCCGGGGGGTAGGCGGTAACTATGGCTACACCTTC; CDR3: CASSRGVGGNYGYTF
J: TRBJ1-4; D: TRBD1; V: TRBV7-2; size: .; DNA: TGTGCCAGCAGCTTGGCAAGGACAGGGGATGAAAAACTGTTTTTT; CDR3: CASSLARTGDEKLFF
J: TRBJ2-4; D: .; V: TRBV28; size: .; DNA: TGTGCCAGCAGTTTATCACACTCCACGGGCATTCAGTACTTC; CDR3: CASSLSHSTGIQYF
J: TRBJ2-5; D: .; V: TRBV6-5; size: .; DNA: TGTGCCAGCAGTTACTCTCCCAACGGAGGGACTTCCCAGTACTTC; CDR3: CASSYSPNGGTSQYF
J: TRBJ2-2; D: TRBD1; V: TRBV7-3; size: .; DNA: TGTGCCAGCAGCGCCCAGGGGGCAGGGGGCGGGGAGCTGTTTTTT; CDR3: CASSAQGAGGGELFF
J: TRBJ1-5; D: TRBD1; V: TRBV30; size: .; DNA: TGTGCCTGGACTACCGGGACAGGGGGCAATCAGCCCCAGCATTTT; CDR3: CAWTTGTGGNQPQHF
J: TRBJ2-3; D: TRBD2; V: TRBV15; size: .; DNA: TGTGCCACCAGCAGAGAAAGCCCTAGCGGGGGGGCAGATACGCAGTATTTT; CDR3: CATSRESPSGGADTQYF
J: TRBJ2-2; D: TRBD1; V: TRBV2; size: once; DNA: TGTGCCAGCAGTCGAGAACAGGGGGGCGCTGGGGAGCTGTTTTTT; CDR3: CASSREQGGAGELFF
J: TRBJ1-3; D: TRBD1; V: TRBV14; size: .; DNA: TGTGCCAGCAGCCTACTGACAGGGCCTGGAAACACCATATATTTT; CDR3: CASSLLTGPGNTIYF
J: TRBJ2-6; D: .; V: TRBV19; size: .; DNA: TGTGCCAGTAGCCGGGCGGTCTCTGGGGCCAACGTCCTGACTTTC; CDR3: CASSRAVSGANVLTF
J: TRBJ1-1; D: .; V: TRBV5-6; size: .; DNA: TGTGCCAGCAGTCAGCACGGTGAAGCTTTCTTT; CDR3: CASSQHGEAFF
J: TRBJ1-5; D: .; V: TRBV7-7; size: .; DNA: TGTGCCAGCAGCTTAGGGGAGGGACAGCCCCAGCATTTT; CDR3: CASSLGEGQPQHF
J: TRBJ1-2; D: .; V: TRBV28; size: .; DNA: TGTGCCAGCATCAGGGATAAGAACTATGGCTACACCTTC; CDR3: CASIRDKNYGYTF
J: TRBJ1-6; D: .; V: TRBV7-2; size: few; DNA: TGTGCCAGCAGCTGGCCCATAGGTAATTCACCCCTCCACTTT; CDR3: CASSWPIGNSPLHF